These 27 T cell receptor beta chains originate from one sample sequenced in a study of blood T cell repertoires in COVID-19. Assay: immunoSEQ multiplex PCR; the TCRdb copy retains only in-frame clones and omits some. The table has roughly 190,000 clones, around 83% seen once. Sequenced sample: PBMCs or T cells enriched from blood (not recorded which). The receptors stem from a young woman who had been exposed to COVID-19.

In nucleotides, the CDR3 is TGTGCCAGCAGGACCAGCGGGCCAGAGACCCAGTACTTC. It codes for CASRTSGPETQYF. This chain connects TRBV19 to TRBJ2-5, with TRBD2 as a possible D gene (6 bases). The CDR3 length is 13 residues. Trimming cost V 9 bases and J 4 bases, with 15 bases left between them. Germline assignment: CDR1 LNHDA and CDR2 SQIVND (reference sequence).

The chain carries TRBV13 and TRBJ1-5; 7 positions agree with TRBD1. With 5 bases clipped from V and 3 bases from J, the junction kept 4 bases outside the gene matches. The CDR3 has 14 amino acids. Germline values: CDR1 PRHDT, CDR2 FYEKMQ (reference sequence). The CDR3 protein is CASSTGTDNQPQHF. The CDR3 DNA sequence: TGTGCCAGCAGCACCGGGACAGACAATCAGCCCCAGCATTTT.

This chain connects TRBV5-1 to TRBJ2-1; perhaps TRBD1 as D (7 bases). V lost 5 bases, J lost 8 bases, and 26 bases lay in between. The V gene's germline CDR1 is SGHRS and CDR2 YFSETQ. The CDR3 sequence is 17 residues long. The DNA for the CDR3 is TGCGCCAGCAGTCCACTCAGGGGACTGGCCGACAGGGATGAGCAGTTCTTC. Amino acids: CASSPLRGLADRDEQFF.

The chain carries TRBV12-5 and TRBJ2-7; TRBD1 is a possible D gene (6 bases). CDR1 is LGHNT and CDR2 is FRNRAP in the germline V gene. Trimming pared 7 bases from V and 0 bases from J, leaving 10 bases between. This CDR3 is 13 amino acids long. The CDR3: CASAVDSSYEQYF. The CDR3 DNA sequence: TGTGCTAGTGCCGTGGACAGCTCCTACGAGCAGTACTTC.

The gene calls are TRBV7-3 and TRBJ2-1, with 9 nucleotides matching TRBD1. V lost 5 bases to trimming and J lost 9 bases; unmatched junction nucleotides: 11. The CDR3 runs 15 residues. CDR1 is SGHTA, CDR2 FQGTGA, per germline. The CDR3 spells CASSPRDREFGEQFF. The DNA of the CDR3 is TGTGCCAGCAGCCCCCGGGACAGGGAGTTTGGTGAGCAGTTCTTC.

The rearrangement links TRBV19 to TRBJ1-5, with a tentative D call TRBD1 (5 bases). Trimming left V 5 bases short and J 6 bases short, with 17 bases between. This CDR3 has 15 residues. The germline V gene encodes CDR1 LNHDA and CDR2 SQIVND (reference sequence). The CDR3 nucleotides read TGTGCCAGTAGTCCCGGACACCCCGGAGCTCAGCCCCAGCATTTT. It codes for CASSPGHPGAQPQHF.

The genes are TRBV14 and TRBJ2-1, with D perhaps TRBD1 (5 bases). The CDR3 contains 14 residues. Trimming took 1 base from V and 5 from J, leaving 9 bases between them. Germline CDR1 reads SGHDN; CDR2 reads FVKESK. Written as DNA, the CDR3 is TGTGCCAGCAGCCAAGGACAGCCTAACAATGAGCAGTTCTTC. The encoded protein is CASSQGQPNNEQFF.

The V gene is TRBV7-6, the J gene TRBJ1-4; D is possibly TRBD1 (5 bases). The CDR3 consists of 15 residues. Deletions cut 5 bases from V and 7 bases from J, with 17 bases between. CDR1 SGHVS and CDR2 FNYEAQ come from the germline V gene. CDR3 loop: CASSRTLGVGEKLFF. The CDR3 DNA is TGTGCCAGCAGCCGTACTTTAGGGGTGGGTGAAAAACTGTTTTTT.

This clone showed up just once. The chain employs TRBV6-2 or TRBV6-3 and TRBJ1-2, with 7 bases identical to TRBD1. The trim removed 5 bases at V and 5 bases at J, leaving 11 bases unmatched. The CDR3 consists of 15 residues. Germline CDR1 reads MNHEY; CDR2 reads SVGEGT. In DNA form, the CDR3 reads TGTGCCAGCAGTCTCACAGGGGATCGGCTATATGGCTACACCTTC. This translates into CASSLTGDRLYGYTF.

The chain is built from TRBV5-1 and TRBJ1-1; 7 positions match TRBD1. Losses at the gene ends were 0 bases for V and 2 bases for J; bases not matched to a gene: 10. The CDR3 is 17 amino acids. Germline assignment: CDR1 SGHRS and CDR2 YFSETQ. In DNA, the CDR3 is TGCGCCAGCAGCTTGGGAGGGGGCTACCCGGAAAACACTGAAGCTTTCTTT. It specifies CASSLGGGYPENTEAFF.

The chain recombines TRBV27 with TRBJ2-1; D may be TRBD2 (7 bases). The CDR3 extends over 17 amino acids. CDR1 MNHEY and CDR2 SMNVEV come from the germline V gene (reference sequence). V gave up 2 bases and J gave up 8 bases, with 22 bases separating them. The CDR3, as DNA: TGTGCCAGCAGTTTAAGAAAGGGGGGGCGCGGCGTGGATGAGCAGTTCTTC. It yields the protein CASSLRKGGRGVDEQFF.

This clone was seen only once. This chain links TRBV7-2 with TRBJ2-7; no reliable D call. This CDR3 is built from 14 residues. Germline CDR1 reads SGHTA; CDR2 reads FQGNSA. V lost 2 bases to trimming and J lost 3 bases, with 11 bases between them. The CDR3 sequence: CASSLRRSIYEQYF. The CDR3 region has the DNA TGTGCCAGCAGCTTAAGGCGGTCCATCTACGAGCAGTACTTC.

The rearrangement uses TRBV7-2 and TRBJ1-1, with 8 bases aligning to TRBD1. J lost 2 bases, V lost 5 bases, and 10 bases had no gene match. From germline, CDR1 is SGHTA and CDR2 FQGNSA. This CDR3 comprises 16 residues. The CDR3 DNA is TGTGCCAGCAGCCTTGTATGGACAGGGCTTAACACTGAAGCTTTCTTT. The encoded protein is CASSLVWTGLNTEAFF.

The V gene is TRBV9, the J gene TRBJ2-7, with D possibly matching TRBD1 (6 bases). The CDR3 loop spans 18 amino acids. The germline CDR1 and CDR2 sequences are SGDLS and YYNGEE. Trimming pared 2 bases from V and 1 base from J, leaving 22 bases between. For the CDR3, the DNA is TGTGCCAGCAGCGTGAGAACCACTGGACAGTGCTTGTCCTACGAGCAGTACTTC. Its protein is CASSVRTTGQCLSYEQYF.

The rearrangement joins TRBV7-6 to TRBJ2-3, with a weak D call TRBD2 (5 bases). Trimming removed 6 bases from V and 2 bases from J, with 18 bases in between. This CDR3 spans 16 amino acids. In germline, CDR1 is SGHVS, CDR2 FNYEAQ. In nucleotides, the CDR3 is TGTGCCAGCAGTCACCCCGGGCGGCGGGCCACAGATACGCAGTATTTT. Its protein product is CASSHPGRRATDTQYF. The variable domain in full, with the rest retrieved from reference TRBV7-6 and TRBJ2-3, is GAGVSQSPRYKVTKRGQDVALRCDPISGHVSLYWYRQALGQGPEFLTYFNYEAQQDKSGLPNDRFSAERPEGSISTLTIQRTEQRDSAMYRCASSHPGRRATDTQYFGPGTRLTVL.

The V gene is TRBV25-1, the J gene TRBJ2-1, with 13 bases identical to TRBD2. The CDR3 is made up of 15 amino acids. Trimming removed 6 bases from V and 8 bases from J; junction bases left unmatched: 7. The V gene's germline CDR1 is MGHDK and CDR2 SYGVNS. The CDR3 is CASRELAGGRDEQFF. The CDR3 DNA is TGTGCCAGCAGGGAACTAGCGGGGGGGCGAGATGAGCAGTTCTTC.

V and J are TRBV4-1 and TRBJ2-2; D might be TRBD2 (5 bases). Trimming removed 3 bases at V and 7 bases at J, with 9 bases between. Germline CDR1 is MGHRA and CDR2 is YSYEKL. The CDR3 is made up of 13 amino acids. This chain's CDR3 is CASSQLGSGELFF. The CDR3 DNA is TGCGCCAGCAGCCAGTTAGGGAGCGGGGAGCTGTTTTTT.

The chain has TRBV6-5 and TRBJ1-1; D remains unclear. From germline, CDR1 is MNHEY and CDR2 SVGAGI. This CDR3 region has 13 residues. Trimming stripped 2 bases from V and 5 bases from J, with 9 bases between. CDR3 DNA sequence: TGTGCCAGCAGTTACAATGAGTTAACTGAAGCTTTCTTT. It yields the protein CASSYNELTEAFF.

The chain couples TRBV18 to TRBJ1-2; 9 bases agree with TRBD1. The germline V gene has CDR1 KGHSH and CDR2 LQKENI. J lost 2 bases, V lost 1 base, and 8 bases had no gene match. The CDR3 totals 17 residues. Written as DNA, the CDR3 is TGTGCCAGCTCACCACGGACAGGGGAGAGGGTGAACTATGGCTACACCTTC. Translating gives CASSPRTGERVNYGYTF.

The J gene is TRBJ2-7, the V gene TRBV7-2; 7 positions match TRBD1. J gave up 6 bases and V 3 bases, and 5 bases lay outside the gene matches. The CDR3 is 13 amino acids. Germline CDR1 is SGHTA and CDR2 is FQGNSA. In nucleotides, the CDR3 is TGTGCCAGCAGCTTCGGGACAGCGTTCGAGCAGTACTTC. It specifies CASSFGTAFEQYF.

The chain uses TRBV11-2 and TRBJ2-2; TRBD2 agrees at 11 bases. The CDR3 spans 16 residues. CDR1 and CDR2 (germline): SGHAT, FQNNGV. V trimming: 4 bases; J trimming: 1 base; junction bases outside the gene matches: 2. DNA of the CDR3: TGTGCCAGCAGCTCGGGGACTAGCGGGAACACCGGGGAGCTGTTTTTT. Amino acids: CASSSGTSGNTGELFF.

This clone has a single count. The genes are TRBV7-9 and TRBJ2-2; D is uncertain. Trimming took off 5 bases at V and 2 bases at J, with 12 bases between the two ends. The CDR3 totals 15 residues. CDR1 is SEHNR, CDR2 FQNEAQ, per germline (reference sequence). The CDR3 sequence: CASSLKAHNTGELFF. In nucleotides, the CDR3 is TGTGCCAGCAGCCTCAAAGCCCATAACACCGGGGAGCTGTTTTTT.

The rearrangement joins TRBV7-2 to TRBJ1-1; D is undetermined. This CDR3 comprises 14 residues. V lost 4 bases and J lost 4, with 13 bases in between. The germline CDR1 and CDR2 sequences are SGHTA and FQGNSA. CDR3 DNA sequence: TGTGCCAGCAGCTCTAGTGGTAGGCGCACTGAAGCTTTCTTT. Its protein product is CASSSSGRRTEAFF.

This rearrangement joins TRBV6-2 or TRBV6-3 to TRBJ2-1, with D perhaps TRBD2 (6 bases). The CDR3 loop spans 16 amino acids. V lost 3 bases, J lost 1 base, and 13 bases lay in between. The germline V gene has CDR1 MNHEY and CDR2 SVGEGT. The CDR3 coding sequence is TGTGCCAGCAGTTATCCGGGGGTTATGTCCTACAATGAGCAGTTCTTC. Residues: CASSYPGVMSYNEQFF.

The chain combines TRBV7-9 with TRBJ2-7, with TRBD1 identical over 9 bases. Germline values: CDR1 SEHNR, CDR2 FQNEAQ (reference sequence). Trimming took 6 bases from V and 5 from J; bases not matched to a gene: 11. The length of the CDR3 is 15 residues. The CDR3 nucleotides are TGTGCCAGCAGGCCCCTACAGGGGGCGAATAACGAGCAGTACTTC. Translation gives CASRPLQGANNEQYF.

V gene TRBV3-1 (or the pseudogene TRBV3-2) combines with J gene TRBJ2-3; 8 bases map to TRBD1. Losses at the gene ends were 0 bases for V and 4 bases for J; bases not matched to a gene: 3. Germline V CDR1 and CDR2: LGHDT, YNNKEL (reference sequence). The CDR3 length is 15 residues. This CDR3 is CASSQDQGAPDTQYF. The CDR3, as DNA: TGTGCCAGCAGCCAAGATCAGGGGGCCCCAGATACGCAGTATTTT.

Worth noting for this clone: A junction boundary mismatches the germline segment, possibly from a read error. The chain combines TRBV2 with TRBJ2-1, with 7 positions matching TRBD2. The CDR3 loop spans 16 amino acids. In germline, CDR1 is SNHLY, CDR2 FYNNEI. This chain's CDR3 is CASSPPKAGWYSEQFF. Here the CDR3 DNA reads TGTGCCAGCAGCCCCCCAAAAGCGGGGTGGTACAGTGAGCAGTTCTTC.